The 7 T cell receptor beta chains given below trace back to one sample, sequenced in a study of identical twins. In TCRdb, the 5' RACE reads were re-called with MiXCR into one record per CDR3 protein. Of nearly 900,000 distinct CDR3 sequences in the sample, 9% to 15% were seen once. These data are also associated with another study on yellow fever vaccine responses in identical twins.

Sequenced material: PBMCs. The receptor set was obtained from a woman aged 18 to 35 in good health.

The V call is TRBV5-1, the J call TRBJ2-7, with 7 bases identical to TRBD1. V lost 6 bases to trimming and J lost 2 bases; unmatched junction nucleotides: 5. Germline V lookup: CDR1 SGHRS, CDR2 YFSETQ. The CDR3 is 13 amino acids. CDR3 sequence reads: CASTQGTAYEQYF. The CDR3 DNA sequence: TGCGCCAGCACACAGGGGACGGCCTACGAGCAGTACTTC. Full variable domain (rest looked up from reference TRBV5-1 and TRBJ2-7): KAGVTQTPRYLIKTRGQQVTLSCSPISGHRSVSWYQQTPGQGLQFLFEYFSETQRNKGNFPGRFSGRQFSNSRSEMNVSTLELGDSALYLCASTQGTAYEQYFGPGTRLTVT.

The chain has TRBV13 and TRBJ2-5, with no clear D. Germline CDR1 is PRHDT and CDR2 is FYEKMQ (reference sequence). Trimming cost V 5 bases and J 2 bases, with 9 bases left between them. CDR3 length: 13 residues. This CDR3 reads CASSIPSQETQYF. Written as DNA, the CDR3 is TGTGCCAGCAGCATCCCAAGTCAAGAGACCCAGTACTTC.

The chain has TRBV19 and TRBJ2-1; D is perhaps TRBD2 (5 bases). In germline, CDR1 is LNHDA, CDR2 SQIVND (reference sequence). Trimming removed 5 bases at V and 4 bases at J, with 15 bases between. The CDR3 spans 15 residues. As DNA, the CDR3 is TGTGCCAGTAGTCCATCTTCTAGCCCTTACAATGAGCAGTTCTTC. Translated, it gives CASSPSSSPYNEQFF.

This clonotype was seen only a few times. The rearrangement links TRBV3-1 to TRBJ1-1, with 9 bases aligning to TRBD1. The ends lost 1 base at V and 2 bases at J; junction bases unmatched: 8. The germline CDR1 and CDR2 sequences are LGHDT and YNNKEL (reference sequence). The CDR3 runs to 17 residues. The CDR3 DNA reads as TGTGCCAGCAGCCAAGGGCGGGACAGGGTGCCCAACACTGAAGCTTTCTTT. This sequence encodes CASSQGRDRVPNTEAFF. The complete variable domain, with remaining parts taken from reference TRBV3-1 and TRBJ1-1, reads DTAVSQTPKYLVTQMGNDKSIKCEQNLGHDTMYWYKQDSKKFLKIMFSYNNKELIINETVPNRFSPKSPDKAHLNLHINSLELGDSAVYFCASSQGRDRVPNTEAFFGQGTRLTVV.

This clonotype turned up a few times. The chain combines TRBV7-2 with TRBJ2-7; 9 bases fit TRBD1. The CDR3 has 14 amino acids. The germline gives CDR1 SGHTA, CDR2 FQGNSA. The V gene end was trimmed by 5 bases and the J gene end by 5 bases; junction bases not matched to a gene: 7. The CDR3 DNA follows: TGTGCCAGCAGCCAGGACAGGGGTGGGGACGAGCAGTACTTC. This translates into CASSQDRGGDEQYF.

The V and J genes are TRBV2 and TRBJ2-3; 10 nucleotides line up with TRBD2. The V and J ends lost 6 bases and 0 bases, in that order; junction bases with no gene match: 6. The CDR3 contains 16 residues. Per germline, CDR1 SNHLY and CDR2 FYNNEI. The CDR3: CASRLLAGTSTDTQYF. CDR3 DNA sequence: TGTGCCAGCAGACTACTAGCGGGGACTAGCACAGATACGCAGTATTTT.

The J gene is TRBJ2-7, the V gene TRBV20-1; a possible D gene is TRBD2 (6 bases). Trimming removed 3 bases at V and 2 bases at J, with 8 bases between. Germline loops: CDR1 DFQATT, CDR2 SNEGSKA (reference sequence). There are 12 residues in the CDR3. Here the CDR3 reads CSASPGAYEQYV. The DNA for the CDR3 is TGCAGTGCTAGCCCGGGGGCCTACGAGCAGTACGTC.